Listed here are 5 T cell receptor beta chains from one sample, sequenced in a study of human T cells and chemical hapten exposure (dated by TCRdb to the early 2020s). Interpreted using the paper, the time point label stands for: pre-sensitization, week 0. In the paper's terms, the treatment or condition label means: therapeutic diphenylcyclopropenone sensitization with weekly scalp DPC. The protocol used for the library was RACE. The instrument given in TCRdb is NextSeq 500. TCRdb trimmed the raw reads at Q25, called clones with MiXCR and kept productive beta chains. Merged by CDR3 protein, the rows form single entries marked with the most common genes and DNA. This sample has 380,000 or so distinct CDR3 sequences in its table, and approximately 5.8% of those were observed once. Over 6.5% of the sample belongs to the ten largest clones. This sample comprised whole blood, obtained in connection with sensitization to the hapten diphenylcyclopropenone (DPC). Source of these receptors: a woman between 18 and 29 years old with alopecia areata. Some clones in this sample may be carry-over from other donors' samples.

Only a few counts were recorded for this clonotype. V and J are TRBV12-3 or TRBV12-4 and TRBJ2-5; 7 bases line up with TRBD2. This CDR3 has 16 residues. Unmatched junction bases numbered 8, after V lost 3 bases and J lost 1 base. The CDR3 DNA is TGTGCCAGCAGTTTTCCTAGGGCTAGCGGCCAAGAGACCCAGTACTTC. It yields the protein CASSFPRASGQETQYF.

There are many counts of this clonotype. The J gene is TRBJ1-1, the V gene TRBV5-6, with D perhaps TRBD1 (5 bases). The CDR3 is made up of 15 amino acids. Germline CDR1 is SGHDT and CDR2 is YYEEEE. Trimming removed 3 bases at V and 10 bases at J, with 22 bases between. Here the CDR3 reads CASSSDGDGRFGAFF. In DNA, the CDR3 is TGTGCCAGCAGCTCCGACGGGGACGGACGATTTGGAGCTTTCTTT. The full variable domain, rest sourced from reference TRBV5-6 and TRBJ1-1, is DAGVTQSPTHLIKTRGQQVTLRCSPKSGHDTVSWYQQALGQGPQFIFQYYEEEERQRGNFPDRFSGHQFPNYSSELNVNALLLGDSALYLCASSSDGDGRFGAFFGQGTRLTVV.

This clonotype showed up just a few times. The rearrangement joins TRBV4-2 to TRBJ1-1; no definite D call. The CDR3 has 15 amino acids. The germline V gene has CDR1 LGHNA and CDR2 YNFKEQ. V dropped 0 bases and J dropped 6 bases, with 14 bases sitting between them. CDR3 protein: CASSQEGFGSAEAFF. DNA for the CDR3: TGTGCCAGCAGCCAAGAAGGGTTTGGATCCGCTGAAGCTTTCTTT.

The CDR3 nucleotides read TGTGCCAGCGTTAAGTTGTACAGCAATCAGCCCCAGCATTTT. Its protein product is CASVKLYSNQPQHF. The J gene is TRBJ1-5, the V gene TRBV6-6; D is unclear. Per the germline V gene, CDR1 is MNHNY and CDR2 is SVGAGI (reference sequence). V was cut by 8 bases and J by 1 base, with 12 bases left in between. The CDR3 is 14 amino acids.

This clonotype has more than one count but fewer than ten. The chain uses TRBV5-1 and TRBJ2-5; TRBD2 is a possible D gene (6 bases). The CDR3 is made up of 14 amino acids. Germline V gene lookup returns CDR1 SGHRS and CDR2 YFSETQ. V lost 3 bases, J lost 4 bases, and 13 bases lay in between. CDR3: CASSSGLTPETQYF. The CDR3 coding sequence is TGCGCCAGCAGCTCGGGACTGACTCCAGAGACCCAGTACTTC.